A selection of T cell receptor beta chains follows, all from one sample in a study of blood T cell repertoires in COVID-19. TCRdb's table, derived via immunoSEQ multiplex PCR, lists solely in-frame clones and lacks some. The sample includes about 50,000 clones, about 86% of them seen just once. The sample consisted of peripheral blood. These receptors were obtained from a man aged 80 or over with active COVID-19. Both conserved end residues are part of each CDR3. Fields, in order: CDR3 protein, CDR3 DNA, CDR3 length, J gene, V gene, D gene, clone size. D genes are given only for firm matches. Size values are once, few and many counts, or a class for expanded clones, and some rows have none.

cdr3_aa: CASRPGPGDTGELFF; cdr3_nt: TGTGCCAGCAGACCCGGCCCGGGGGACACCGGGGAGCTGTTTTTT; cdr3_length: 15; j_call: TRBJ2-2; v_call: TRBV6-5; d_call: -; clone_size: -
cdr3_aa: CASRSGGPWYF; cdr3_nt: TGTGCCAGCAGGTCGGGGGGGCCCTGGTACTTC; cdr3_length: 11; j_call: TRBJ2-5; v_call: TRBV3-1/TRBV3-2; d_call: TRBD2; clone_size: -
cdr3_aa: CASSLLAGADTQYF; cdr3_nt: TGTGCCAGCAGCTTACTAGCGGGAGCGGATACGCAGTATTTT; cdr3_length: 14; j_call: TRBJ2-3; v_call: TRBV7-2; d_call: TRBD2; clone_size: -
cdr3_aa: CSASGASGKGTNTGELFF; cdr3_nt: TGCAGTGCTAGTGGGGCTAGCGGGAAAGGCACGAACACCGGGGAGCTGTTTTTT; cdr3_length: 18; j_call: TRBJ2-2; v_call: TRBV20-1; d_call: TRBD2; clone_size: few
cdr3_aa: CASSLDGIGADTQYF; cdr3_nt: TGCGCCAGCAGCTTGGATGGCATAGGGGCAGATACGCAGTATTTT; cdr3_length: 15; j_call: TRBJ2-3; v_call: TRBV5-1; d_call: -; clone_size: -
cdr3_aa: CASSAPGGSRETQYF; cdr3_nt: TGTGCCAGCAGCGCCCCCGGGGGTAGCCGAGAGACCCAGTACTTC; cdr3_length: 15; j_call: TRBJ2-5; v_call: TRBV2; d_call: -; clone_size: -
cdr3_aa: CASSQLAGGGEQYF; cdr3_nt: TGTGCCAGCAGCCAACTAGCGGGAGGGGGAGAGCAGTACTTC; cdr3_length: 14; j_call: TRBJ2-7; v_call: TRBV28; d_call: TRBD2; clone_size: -
cdr3_aa: CASRGARGEQFF; cdr3_nt: TGTGCCAGCAGAGGGGCTAGGGGTGAGCAGTTCTTC; cdr3_length: 12; j_call: TRBJ2-1; v_call: TRBV12-3/TRBV12-4; d_call: -; clone_size: once
cdr3_aa: CASSREPGQYNQPQHF; cdr3_nt: TGTGCCAGCAGCCGCGAGCCGGGACAGTACAATCAGCCCCAGCATTTT; cdr3_length: 16; j_call: TRBJ1-5; v_call: TRBV28; d_call: TRBD1; clone_size: -
cdr3_aa: CASLEPGDRHSPLHF; cdr3_nt: TGTGCCAGCCTTGAGCCTGGAGACAGACATTCACCCCTCCACTTT; cdr3_length: 15; j_call: TRBJ1-6; v_call: TRBV3-1/TRBV3-2; d_call: -; clone_size: -
cdr3_aa: CASRPGLINEKLFF; cdr3_nt: TGTGCCAGCAGGCCGGGACTTATTAATGAAAAACTGTTTTTT; cdr3_length: 14; j_call: TRBJ1-4; v_call: TRBV2; d_call: -; clone_size: -